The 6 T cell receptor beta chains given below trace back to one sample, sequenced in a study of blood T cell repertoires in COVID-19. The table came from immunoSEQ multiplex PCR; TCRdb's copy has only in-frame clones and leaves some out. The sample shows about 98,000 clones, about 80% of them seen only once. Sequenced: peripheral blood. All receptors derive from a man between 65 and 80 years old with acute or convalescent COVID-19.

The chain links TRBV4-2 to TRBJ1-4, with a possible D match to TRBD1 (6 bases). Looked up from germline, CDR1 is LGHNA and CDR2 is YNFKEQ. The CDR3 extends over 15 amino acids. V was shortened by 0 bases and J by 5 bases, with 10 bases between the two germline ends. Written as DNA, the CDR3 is TGTGCCAGCAGCCAAGATCACGGACAGAATGAAAAACTGTTTTTT. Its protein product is CASSQDHGQNEKLFF.

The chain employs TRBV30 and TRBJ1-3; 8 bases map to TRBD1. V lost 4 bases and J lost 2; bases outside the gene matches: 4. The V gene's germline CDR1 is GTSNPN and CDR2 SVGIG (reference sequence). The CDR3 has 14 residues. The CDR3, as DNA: TGTGCCTGGACGGACAGGGTCGCTGGAAACACCATATATTTT. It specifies CAWTDRVAGNTIYF.

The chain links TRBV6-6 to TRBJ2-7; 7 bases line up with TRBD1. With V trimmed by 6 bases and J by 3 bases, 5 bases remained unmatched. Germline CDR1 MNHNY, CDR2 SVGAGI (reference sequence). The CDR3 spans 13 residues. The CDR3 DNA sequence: TGTGCCAGCAGCCCCAGGGGGTTCTACGAGCAGTACTTC. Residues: CASSPRGFYEQYF.

The CDR3, as DNA: TGTGCCAGCAGTTTCCCTAATTACGAGCAGTACTTC. It specifies CASSFPNYEQYF. The chain has TRBV6-6 and TRBJ2-7; D uncertain. The CDR3 runs 12 residues. V gave up 4 bases and J gave up 4 bases, with 8 bases separating them. CDR1 and CDR2 from the germline V gene are MNHNY and SVGAGI (reference sequence).

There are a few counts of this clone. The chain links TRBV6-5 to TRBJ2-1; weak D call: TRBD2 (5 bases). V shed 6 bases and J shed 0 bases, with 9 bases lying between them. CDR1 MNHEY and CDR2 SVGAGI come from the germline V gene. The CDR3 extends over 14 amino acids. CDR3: CASSRDYSYNEQFF. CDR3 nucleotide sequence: TGTGCCAGCAGCCGGGATTACTCCTACAATGAGCAGTTCTTC.

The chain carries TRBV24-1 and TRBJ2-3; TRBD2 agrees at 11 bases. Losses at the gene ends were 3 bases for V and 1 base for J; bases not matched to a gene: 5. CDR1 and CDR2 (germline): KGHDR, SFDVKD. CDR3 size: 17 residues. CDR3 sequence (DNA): TGTGCCACCAGTGATCCCGGGACTAGCGGACGCACAGATACGCAGTATTTT. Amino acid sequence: CATSDPGTSGRTDTQYF.